This is a list of T cell receptor beta chains from one sample in a study of CD8 T cells in ankylosing spondylitis. Via MiXCR, TCRdb re-called the 5' RACE reads, giving one row per CDR3 protein. The sample lists 100,000 or so distinct CDR3 sequences, roughly 9% occurring once. The sample taken for sequencing was blood, either unsorted or a sorted T cell fraction (not recorded which). These receptors came from a male donor with ankylosing spondylitis. CDR3s include the opening cysteine and the closing phenylalanine or tryptophan. Each record gives: D gene, clone size, V gene, J gene, CDR3 protein, CDR3 DNA. The D gene is left open where the match is weak. Rows may omit the clone size; those that give it use once, few, many or a size class.

>.|.|TRBV6-1|TRBJ1-5
CASSEPGPSNQPQHF
TGTGCCAGCAGTGAACCAGGACCGAGCAATCAGCCCCAGCATTTT
>TRBD1|.|TRBV11-3|TRBJ2-7
CASSPGQDPYEQYF
TGTGCCAGCAGCCCCGGACAGGATCCGTACGAGCAGTACTTC
>TRBD2|.|TRBV18|TRBJ2-1
CASSPTSGIYNEQFF
TGTGCCAGCTCACCCACTAGCGGGATATACAATGAGCAGTTCTTC
>TRBD1|many|TRBV5-1|TRBJ2-1
CASKPGGTGNYNEQFF
TGCGCCAGCAAACCCGGGGGGACAGGGAACTACAATGAGCAGTTCTTC
>.|.|TRBV27|TRBJ1-2
CASRDPYGYTF
TGTGCCAGCCGGGACCCCTATGGCTACACCTTC
>.|many|TRBV27|TRBJ1-2
CASSSEVSYYGYTF
TGTGCCAGCAGTTCAGAGGTCAGCTACTATGGCTACACCTTC
>TRBD1|few|TRBV7-6|TRBJ2-1
CASSLVGQAYNEQFF
TGTGCCAGCAGCTTAGTGGGACAGGCCTACAATGAGCAGTTCTTC
>.|.|TRBV20-1|TRBJ2-4
CSARDGDQAKNIQYF
TGCAGTGCCAGAGACGGGGACCAAGCCAAAAACATTCAGTACTTC
>.|.|TRBV29-1|TRBJ1-1
CSVEFRDLGSTEAFF
TGCAGCGTTGAATTCCGGGACTTGGGGAGCACTGAAGCTTTCTTT
>TRBD2|many|TRBV10-3|TRBJ2-1
CAISEPERAASGSIHEQFF
TGTGCCATCAGTGAGCCCGAGAGGGCGGCTAGCGGGAGCATTCATGAGCAGTTCTTC
>TRBD1|few|TRBV3-1|TRBJ1-6
CASSQGQGNNSPLHF
TGTGCCAGCAGCCAAGGACAGGGCAATAATTCACCCCTCCACTTT
>.|many|TRBV5-1|TRBJ1-2
CASSLEGAGYTF
TGCGCCAGCAGCTTGGAGGGAGCTGGCTACACCTTC
>.|.|TRBV20-1|TRBJ1-6
CSARDSEAGNNSPLHF
TGCAGTGCTAGAGATTCGGAGGCAGGAAATAATTCACCCCTCCACTTT
>.|few|TRBV13|TRBJ1-3
CASSLGSSSGNTIYF
TGTGCCAGCAGCTTGGGGTCGAGCTCTGGAAACACCATATATTTT
>.|many|TRBV10-3|TRBJ2-7
CAISEGLEQYF
TGTGCCATCAGCGAGGGTCTCGAGCAGTACTTC
>TRBD1|many|TRBV12-3/TRBV12-4|TRBJ2-1
CASRNPGQDNEQFF
TGTGCCAGCAGGAACCCGGGACAGGACAATGAGCAGTTCTTC
>.|.|TRBV24-1|TRBJ2-6
CATSDHPTASRANVLTF
TGTGCCACCAGTGATCATCCCACTGCCTCTCGGGCCAACGTCCTGACTTTC
>.|many|TRBV5-1|TRBJ2-7
CASSLLSGPTDEQYF
TGCGCCAGCAGCTTGTTGTCGGGGCCCACGGACGAGCAGTACTTC